Listed below are T cell receptor beta chains from one sample, sequenced in a study of circulating and synovial CD4+ cells in juvenile arthritis. Measured with immunoSEQ multiplex PCR; TCRdb has only the in-frame clones, and not every one. The table includes some 30,000 clones, 93% detected once. Source material: CD4+ T cells from blood. These receptors came from a human donor with juvenile idiopathic arthritis. The CDR3 runs from the conserved cysteine through the conserved F or W. Each record gives: clone size, V gene, D gene, J gene, CDR3 protein, CDR3 DNA. A D gene is named only where the DNA matches it firmly. Expanded clones get a size class; other rows say once, few or many, or leave the size out.

clone size: once; V gene: TRBV5-8; D gene: -; J gene: TRBJ1-5; CDR3 protein: CASSSRRGISNQPQHF; CDR3 DNA: TGTGCCAGCAGCTCACGACGGGGGATAAGCAATCAGCCCCAGCATTTT
clone size: -; V gene: TRBV6-1; D gene: TRBD1; J gene: TRBJ1-1; CDR3 protein: CASSEGQGNTEAFF; CDR3 DNA: TGTGCCAGCAGTGAGGGACAGGGGAACACTGAAGCTTTCTTT
clone size: -; V gene: TRBV5-1; D gene: TRBD2; J gene: TRBJ2-5; CDR3 protein: CASSLASSGREETQYF; CDR3 DNA: TGCGCCAGCAGCTTGGCCTCTAGCGGGAGGGAAGAGACCCAGTACTTC
clone size: once; V gene: TRBV19; D gene: TRBD1; J gene: TRBJ1-2; CDR3 protein: CASSWTGANYGYTF; CDR3 DNA: TGTGCCAGTAGCTGGACAGGGGCGAACTATGGCTACACCTTC
clone size: -; V gene: TRBV11-3; D gene: TRBD1; J gene: TRBJ2-7; CDR3 protein: CASSANLRDSAYEQYF; CDR3 DNA: TGTGCCAGCAGCGCAAACCTCCGGGACAGCGCCTACGAGCAGTACTTC
clone size: -; V gene: TRBV10-2; D gene: -; J gene: TRBJ2-1; CDR3 protein: CASAPRASSYNEQFF; CDR3 DNA: TGCGCCAGCGCCCCCAGGGCTAGCTCCTACAATGAGCAGTTCTTC
clone size: -; V gene: TRBV2; D gene: TRBD1; J gene: TRBJ1-5; CDR3 protein: CASRETGVRNQPQHF; CDR3 DNA: TGTGCCAGCAGGGAGACAGGGGTACGGAATCAGCCCCAGCATTTT
clone size: once; V gene: TRBV29-1; D gene: TRBD2; J gene: TRBJ2-3; CDR3 protein: CSSRTSGSGSDTQYF; CDR3 DNA: TGCAGCTCAAGGACTAGCGGGAGTGGGTCGGATACGCAGTATTTT
clone size: -; V gene: TRBV7-9; D gene: TRBD1; J gene: TRBJ2-1; CDR3 protein: CASSTYRGAHNEQFF; CDR3 DNA: TGTGCCAGCAGTACCTACAGGGGGGCCCACAATGAGCAGTTCTTC
clone size: -; V gene: TRBV2; D gene: -; J gene: TRBJ1-2; CDR3 protein: CASSEAGRDYGYTF; CDR3 DNA: TGTGCCAGCAGTGAAGCTGGGAGGGATTATGGCTACACCTTC
clone size: -; V gene: TRBV16; D gene: TRBD2; J gene: TRBJ2-1; CDR3 protein: CASSHRLAGSHRLNDEQFF; CDR3 DNA: TGTGCCAGCAGCCATCGACTAGCGGGGTCCCATAGGCTTAACGATGAGCAGTTCTTC
clone size: -; V gene: TRBV6-4; D gene: -; J gene: TRBJ1-6; CDR3 protein: CASSVSRAENSPLHF; CDR3 DNA: TGTGCCAGCAGTGTTTCGAGGGCCGAAAATTCACCCCTCCACTTT
clone size: -; V gene: TRBV4-2; D gene: -; J gene: TRBJ1-1; CDR3 protein: CASSHVMNTEAFF; CDR3 DNA: TGTGCCAGCAGCCATGTCATGAACACTGAAGCTTTCTTT
clone size: -; V gene: TRBV11-2; D gene: TRBD2; J gene: TRBJ2-7; CDR3 protein: CASSSDRGGEQYF; CDR3 DNA: TGTGCCAGCAGCTCTGATCGGGGGGGCGAGCAGTACTTC
clone size: few; V gene: TRBV19; D gene: TRBD1; J gene: TRBJ2-5; CDR3 protein: CASSTGQGREETQYF; CDR3 DNA: TGTGCCAGTAGTACCGGACAGGGGCGGGAAGAGACCCAGTACTTC
clone size: -; V gene: TRBV2; D gene: -; J gene: TRBJ2-3; CDR3 protein: CASSEGRGPTDTQYF; CDR3 DNA: TGTGCCAGCAGTGAAGGGCGGGGGCCCACAGATACGCAGTATTTT
clone size: -; V gene: TRBV5-6; D gene: TRBD2; J gene: TRBJ2-7; CDR3 protein: CASSSSIKRETSYEQYF; CDR3 DNA: TGTGCCAGCAGCTCCTCGATCAAGCGGGAAACCTCCTACGAGCAGTACTTC
clone size: -; V gene: TRBV7-9; D gene: -; J gene: TRBJ2-1; CDR3 protein: CASSLDRTGDVEFF; CDR3 DNA: TGTGCCAGCAGCTTAGATCGTACGGGAGACGTTGAGTTCTTC
clone size: once; V gene: TRBV7-2; D gene: -; J gene: TRBJ2-7; CDR3 protein: CASSPAREQYF; CDR3 DNA: TGTGCCAGCAGCCCCGCTCGGGAGCAGTACTTC
clone size: -; V gene: TRBV9; D gene: TRBD2; J gene: TRBJ2-3; CDR3 protein: CASSVLDSGKGTDTQYF; CDR3 DNA: TGTGCCAGCAGCGTACTCGATAGCGGGAAAGGTACAGATACGCAGTATTTT
clone size: -; V gene: TRBV15; D gene: -; J gene: TRBJ2-1; CDR3 protein: CATSRGPPLGSYNEQFF; CDR3 DNA: TGTGCCACCAGCAGAGGCCCCCCACTTGGCTCCTACAATGAGCAGTTCTTC
clone size: -; V gene: TRBV6-5; D gene: TRBD1; J gene: TRBJ2-3; CDR3 protein: CASSYSDRGADTQYF; CDR3 DNA: TGTGCCAGCAGTTACTCGGACAGGGGAGCAGATACGCAGTATTTT
clone size: -; V gene: TRBV28; D gene: TRBD2; J gene: TRBJ2-3; CDR3 protein: CASRERETDTQYF; CDR3 DNA: TGTGCCAGCCGTGAGCGGGAAACAGATACGCAGTATTTT
clone size: -; V gene: TRBV19; D gene: -; J gene: TRBJ1-1; CDR3 protein: CASTLGSLSTEAFF; CDR3 DNA: TGTGCCAGTACCCTAGGGAGTCTTAGCACTGAAGCTTTCTTT
clone size: -; V gene: TRBV7-8; D gene: TRBD2; J gene: TRBJ2-7; CDR3 protein: CASSLAGGTSFEQYF; CDR3 DNA: TGTGCCAGCAGCTTAGCGGGAGGGACGAGTTTCGAGCAGTACTTC
clone size: -; V gene: TRBV6-4; D gene: TRBD1; J gene: TRBJ1-2; CDR3 protein: CASSPDPGQGTYGYTF; CDR3 DNA: TGTGCCAGCAGCCCCGATCCGGGACAGGGGACCTATGGCTACACCTTC
clone size: -; V gene: TRBV10-2; D gene: TRBD2; J gene: TRBJ2-1; CDR3 protein: CASSSPGLAVRDNEQFF; CDR3 DNA: TGCGCCAGCAGTTCCCCGGGACTAGCGGTAAGGGACAATGAGCAGTTCTTC
clone size: -; V gene: TRBV6-5; D gene: -; J gene: TRBJ1-1; CDR3 protein: CASSYRSSRNTEAFF; CDR3 DNA: TGTGCCAGCAGTTACCGGTCCTCCCGCAACACTGAAGCTTTCTTT
clone size: -; V gene: TRBV7-3; D gene: TRBD2; J gene: TRBJ2-3; CDR3 protein: CASSLRGLAGAWSTDTQYF; CDR3 DNA: TGTGCCAGCAGCTTACGCGGGCTAGCGGGAGCTTGGAGCACAGATACGCAGTATTTT
clone size: -; V gene: TRBV6-1; D gene: -; J gene: TRBJ2-3; CDR3 protein: CASSDQLDTQYF; CDR3 DNA: TGTGCCAGCAGTGATCAATTGGATACGCAGTATTTT
clone size: -; V gene: TRBV18; D gene: TRBD1; J gene: TRBJ1-2; CDR3 protein: CASSPSTGNGGYGYTF; CDR3 DNA: TGTGCCAGCTCACCCTCGACAGGGAACGGCGGCTATGGCTACACCTTC
clone size: -; V gene: TRBV18; D gene: -; J gene: TRBJ2-1; CDR3 protein: CASSPGSSVAYNEQFF; CDR3 DNA: TGTGCCAGCTCACCAGGATCGAGCGTGGCCTACAATGAGCAGTTCTTC
clone size: -; V gene: TRBV19; D gene: TRBD2; J gene: TRBJ2-1; CDR3 protein: CASSRPGLAGAEQFF; CDR3 DNA: TGTGCCAGTAGTAGACCGGGACTAGCGGGAGCTGAGCAGTTCTTC
clone size: -; V gene: TRBV7-9; D gene: TRBD2; J gene: TRBJ2-3; CDR3 protein: CASSPGLANTDTQYF; CDR3 DNA: TGTGCCAGCAGTCCAGGACTAGCGAACACAGATACGCAGTATTTT
clone size: -; V gene: TRBV5-4; D gene: -; J gene: TRBJ1-3; CDR3 protein: CASTHGGVTSGNTIYF; CDR3 DNA: TGTGCCAGCACCCATGGCGGGGTAACCTCTGGAAACACCATATATTTT